The 17 T cell receptor beta chains below all came from one sample that was sequenced in a study of Graves' ophthalmopathy and Graves' hyperthyroidism. RNA transcripts served as template for amplifying TCR beta CDR3 sequences. First-round RT-PCR with HTBI primers preceded a second-round multiplex PCR. TCRdb called the multiplex PCR reads again in MiXCR, with one record for every CDR3 protein. This table holds hundreds of thousands of distinct CDR3 sequences, roughly 21% found once. Sequenced input: peripheral blood. The receptors here all came from a woman aged 50 to 60 with Graves' ophthalmopathy.

This clonotype has a count of ten or more. This chain links TRBV6-1 with TRBJ2-5, with 7 bases identical to TRBD1. V dropped 5 bases and J dropped 1; count of bases not matched to a gene: 7. Germline CDR1 MNHNS, CDR2 SASEGT. The CDR3 sequence is 15 residues long. The CDR3 nucleotides are TGTGCCAGCAGTAAGGACAGGCTCATCCAAGAGACCCAGTACTTC. As protein: CASSKDRLIQETQYF.

This clonotype was detected only a few times. The final CDR3 position lacks the conserved phenylalanine or tryptophan, pointing to a likely read error. V usage is TRBV19 and J usage is TRBJ1-5, with 7 positions matching TRBD1. This CDR3 comprises 15 residues. Germline V gives CDR1 LNHDA, CDR2 SQIVND (reference sequence). The junction had 5 bases not matched to a gene; V was cut back by 6 bases and J by 0 bases. For the CDR3, the DNA is TGTGCCAGTAGGCAAACAGGGGATAGCAATCAGCCCCAGCATCTT. Translating gives CASRQTGDSNQPQHL.

In this sample, this clonotype turned up many times. CDR3: CASSFSFGPWEPQHF. CDR3 coding DNA: TGTGCCAGCAGTTTTAGTTTCGGGCCCTGGGAGCCCCAGCATTTT. This chain links TRBV12-3 or TRBV12-4 with TRBJ1-5; D not certain. The V end was cut by 3 bases, the J end by 8 bases, with 17 bases between. The CDR3 loop spans 15 amino acids.

V is TRBV6-2 or TRBV6-3 and J is TRBJ2-7, with D maybe TRBD2 (6 bases). V lost 11 bases, J lost 6 bases, and 14 bases lay in between. The CDR3 is made up of 11 amino acids. CDR1 is MNHEY, CDR2 SVGEGT, per germline. The CDR3 DNA reads as TGTGCCGGAGGGTATACGGGCGAGCAGTACTTC. It yields the protein CAGGYTGEQYF.

The table lists this clonotype with a few counts. The V call is TRBV12-5, the J call TRBJ2-3, with D hard to call. Germline-derived CDR1 and CDR2 are LGHNT and FRNRAP. V was cut by 5 bases and J by 4 bases, with 13 bases left in between. This CDR3 contains 14 residues. The CDR3 region is CASGILQNPDTQYF. Here the CDR3 DNA reads TGTGCTAGTGGTATCCTCCAGAACCCAGATACGCAGTATTTT.

As for this clonotype: A single base separates this from a much larger clone, so it may be a read error. The chain has TRBV6-5 and TRBJ1-1; no clear D gene. CDR1 is MNHEY, CDR2 SVGAGI, per germline. Trimming shortened V by 2 bases and J by 4 bases, and 11 bases separated the two germline ends. The CDR3 loop spans 14 amino acids. This chain's CDR3 is CASSYRALGTEAFF. CDR3 nucleotide sequence: TGTGCCAGCAGTTACCGAGCTCTGGGCACTGAAGCTTTCTTT.

There are many counts of this clonotype. The chain has TRBV11-2 and TRBJ1-1, with TRBD1 matching 7 bases. The length of the CDR3 is 14 residues. Germline V gives CDR1 SGHAT, CDR2 FQNNGV. After removal of 5 bases from V and 5 bases from J, the junction contained 8 bases not matched to a gene. CDR3: CASSHSRGGTEAFF. The CDR3, as DNA: TGTGCCAGCAGCCACTCCAGGGGGGGGACTGAAGCTTTCTTT.

The chain carries TRBV12-3 or TRBV12-4 and TRBJ1-2; a possible D gene is TRBD1 (6 bases). V was cut by 8 bases and J by 8 bases, with 18 bases left in between. CDR3 length: 13 amino acids. The CDR3 loop reads CASGPDRLGGYTF. CDR3 DNA: TGTGCCAGCGGACCAGACAGGCTAGGAGGCTACACCTTC.

This clonotype was counted many times. The CDR3 region is CASSLKTSYEQYF. The CDR3 DNA sequence: TGTGCCAGCAGCTTGAAGACGTCGTACGAGCAGTACTTC. The chain has TRBV5-5 and TRBJ2-7; D is unresolved. Per germline, CDR1 SGHKS and CDR2 YYEKEE (reference sequence). Trimming stripped 1 base from V and 4 bases from J, with 9 bases between. This CDR3 contains 13 residues.

The chain couples TRBV7-3 to TRBJ2-5, with a tentative D call TRBD1 (7 bases). Per germline, CDR1 SGHTA and CDR2 FQGTGA. The CDR3 length is 14 residues. With 5 bases removed from V and 5 bases from J, the gap between germline ends came to 15 bases. CDR3 sequence: CASSPQGGSETQYF. CDR3 sequence (DNA): TGTGCCAGCAGCCCCCAGGGGGGTTCGGAGACCCAGTACTTC.

This chain joins TRBV3-1 and TRBJ2-5; no reliable D call. The CDR3 has 13 amino acids. V lost 4 bases and J lost 1, with 7 bases in between. The germline gives CDR1 LGHDT, CDR2 YNNKEL (reference sequence). This CDR3 reads CASSRSAQETQYF. Written as DNA, the CDR3 is TGTGCCAGCAGCCGGAGCGCCCAAGAGACCCAGTACTTC.

This clonotype was counted ten times or more. The J gene is TRBJ2-7, the V gene TRBV19, with D perhaps matching TRBD1 (6 bases). The CDR3 sequence is 13 residues long. The V end was cut by 5 bases, the J end by 4 bases, with 12 bases between. Germline V gives CDR1 LNHDA, CDR2 SQIVND (reference sequence). CDR3 DNA sequence: TGTGCCAGTAGTGGACCGACAGGATACGAGCAGTACTTC. Residues: CASSGPTGYEQYF.

This clonotype was seen repeatedly, ten times or more. The genes are TRBV7-9 and TRBJ1-3; D not resolved. CDR1 and CDR2 (germline): SEHNR, FQNEAQ (reference sequence). V was trimmed by 1 base and J by 8 bases, leaving 9 bases between them. The CDR3 is 13 residues long. CDR3 amino acids: CASSLGTRDTIYF. In nucleotides, the CDR3 is TGTGCCAGCAGCTTAGGCACCCGAGACACCATATATTTT.

In its sample, this clonotype was seen many times. The gene calls are TRBV27 and TRBJ1-6; D gene unclear. Looked up from germline, CDR1 is MNHEY and CDR2 is SMNVEV (reference sequence). V shed 2 bases and J shed 5 bases, with 4 bases lying between them. The CDR3 length is 13 residues. Here the CDR3 DNA reads TGTGCCAGCAGTTTAAAGAATAATTCACCCCTCCACTTT. This codes for CASSLKNNSPLHF.

This chain links TRBV7-9 with TRBJ1-1; no firm D call. The CDR3 length is 13 residues. V was cut by 7 bases and J by 4 bases, with 13 bases left in between. Germline loops: CDR1 SEHNR, CDR2 FQNEAQ (reference sequence). CDR3 in DNA: TGTGCCAGCACCCCTCCTGAAGGCACTGAAGCTTTCTTT. The encoded protein is CASTPPEGTEAFF.

This clonotype was observed many times. J is TRBJ2-7 and V is TRBV7-2; 7 bases are shared with TRBD1. Germline V gene lookup returns CDR1 SGHTA and CDR2 FQGNSA. V lost 5 bases to trimming and J lost 4 bases; unmatched junction nucleotides: 11. The CDR3 loop spans 15 amino acids. CDR3 sequence (DNA): TGTGCCAGCAGCCGTATGACAGGGCCGGCGTACGAGCAGTACTTC. It yields the protein CASSRMTGPAYEQYF.

The chain is built from TRBV11-2 and TRBJ2-7; the D gene is possibly TRBD1 (5 bases). From germline, CDR1 is SGHAT and CDR2 FQNNGV. Trimming took 4 bases from V and 3 from J, leaving 16 bases between them. The CDR3 consists of 15 residues. Here the CDR3 DNA reads TGTGCCAGCAGCTACCTCTTCAGGGTTAACTACGAGCAGTACTTC. The encoded protein is CASSYLFRVNYEQYF.